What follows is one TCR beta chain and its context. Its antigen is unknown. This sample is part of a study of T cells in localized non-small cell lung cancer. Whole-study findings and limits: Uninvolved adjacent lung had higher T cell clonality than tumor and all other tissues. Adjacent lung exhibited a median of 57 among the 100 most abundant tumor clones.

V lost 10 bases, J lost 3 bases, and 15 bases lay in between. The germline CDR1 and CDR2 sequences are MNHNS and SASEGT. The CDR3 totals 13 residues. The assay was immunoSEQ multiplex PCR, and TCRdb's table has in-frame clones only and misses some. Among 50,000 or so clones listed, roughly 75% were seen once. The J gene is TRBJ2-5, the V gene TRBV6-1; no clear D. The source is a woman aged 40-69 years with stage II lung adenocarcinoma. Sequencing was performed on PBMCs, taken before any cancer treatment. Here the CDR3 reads CATTTGQEETQYF. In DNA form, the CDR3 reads TGTGCCACCACCACGGGTCAGGAAGAGACCCAGTACTTC.